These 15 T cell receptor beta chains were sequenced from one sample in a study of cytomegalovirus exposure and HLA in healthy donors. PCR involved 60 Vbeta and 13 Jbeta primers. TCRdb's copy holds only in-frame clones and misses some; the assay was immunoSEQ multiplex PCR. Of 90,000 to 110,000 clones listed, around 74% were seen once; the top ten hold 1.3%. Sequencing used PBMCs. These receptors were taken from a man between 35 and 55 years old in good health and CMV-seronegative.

Here the CDR3 DNA reads TGTGCCAGCATCTTACAGGGTCCGGGAAACACCATATATTTT. It encodes CASILQGPGNTIYF. This rearrangement joins TRBV6-1 to TRBJ1-3; D may be TRBD1 (6 bases). Germline V CDR1 and CDR2: MNHNS, SASEGT. Between the trimmed V and J ends, which lost 7 bases and 4 bases, there was a span of 14 bases. This CDR3 is built from 14 residues.

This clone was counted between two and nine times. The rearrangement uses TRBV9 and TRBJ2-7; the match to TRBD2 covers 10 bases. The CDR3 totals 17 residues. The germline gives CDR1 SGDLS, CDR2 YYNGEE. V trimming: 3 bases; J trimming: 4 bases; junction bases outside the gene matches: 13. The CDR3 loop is CASSALSGGEPRYEQYF. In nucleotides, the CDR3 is TGTGCCAGCAGCGCGCTAAGCGGGGGGGAACCTCGGTACGAGCAGTACTTC.

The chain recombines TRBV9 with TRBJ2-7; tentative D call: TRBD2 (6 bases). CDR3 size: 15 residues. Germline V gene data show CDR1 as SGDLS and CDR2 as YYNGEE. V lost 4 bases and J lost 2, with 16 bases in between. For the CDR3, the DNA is TGTGCCAGCAGCCCGCGAGTCGGGGGACCCTACGAGCAGTACTTC. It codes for CASSPRVGGPYEQYF.

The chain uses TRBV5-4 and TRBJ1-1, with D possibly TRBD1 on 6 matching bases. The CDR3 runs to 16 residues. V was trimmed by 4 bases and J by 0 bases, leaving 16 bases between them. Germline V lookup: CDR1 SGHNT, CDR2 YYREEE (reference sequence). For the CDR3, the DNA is TGTGCCAGCAGCGCACCGGACAGAGCCTTGAACACTGAAGCTTTCTTT. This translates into CASSAPDRALNTEAFF.

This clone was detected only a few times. The CDR3 bases are TGTGCCTGGGGAACTGGACAGGGGAAAGGCTACACCTTC. Translating gives CAWGTGQGKGYTF. The J gene is TRBJ1-2, the V gene TRBV30; 9 bases fit TRBD1. Per the germline V gene, CDR1 is GTSNPN and CDR2 is SVGIG (reference sequence). The CDR3 sequence is 13 residues long. Trimming at V came to 5 bases and at J to 8 bases, leaving 9 bases not matched to a gene. Drawing the rest from reference TRBV30 and TRBJ1-2, the complete variable domain is SQTIHQWPATLVQPVGSPLSLECTVEGTSNPNLYWYRQAAGRGLQLLFYSVGIGQISSEVPQNLSASRPQDRQFILSSKKLLLSDSGFYLCAWGTGQGKGYTFGSGTRLTVV.

CDR3 coding DNA: TGCAGCGTCCAGTGGGCCTCTGTGATAGCTTTCTTT. It specifies CSVQWASVIAFF. The chain uses TRBV29-1 and TRBJ1-1; the D is unclear. V dropped 6 bases and J dropped 10 bases, with 18 bases sitting between them. The V gene's germline CDR1 is SQVTM and CDR2 ANQGSEA. This CDR3 is 12 amino acids long.

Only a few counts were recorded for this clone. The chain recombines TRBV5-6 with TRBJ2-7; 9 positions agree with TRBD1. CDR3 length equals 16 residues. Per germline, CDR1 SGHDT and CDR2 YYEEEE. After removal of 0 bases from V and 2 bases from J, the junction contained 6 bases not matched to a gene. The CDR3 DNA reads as TGTGCCAGCAGCTTGGTTCTTAGGACAGGGGCCTACGAGCAGTACTTC. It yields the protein CASSLVLRTGAYEQYF.

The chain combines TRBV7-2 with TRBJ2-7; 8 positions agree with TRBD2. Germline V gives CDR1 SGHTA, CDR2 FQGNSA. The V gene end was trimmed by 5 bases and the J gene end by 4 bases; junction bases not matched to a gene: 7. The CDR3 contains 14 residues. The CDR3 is CASSVSGAQYEQYF. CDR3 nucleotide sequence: TGTGCCAGCAGCGTTAGCGGGGCCCAATACGAGCAGTACTTC. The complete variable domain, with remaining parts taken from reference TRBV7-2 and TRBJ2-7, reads GAGVSQSPSNKVTEKGKDVELRCDPISGHTALYWYRQSLGQGLEFLIYFQGNSAPDKSGLPSDRFSAERTGGSVSTLTIQRTQQEDSAVYLCASSVSGAQYEQYFGPGTRLTVT.

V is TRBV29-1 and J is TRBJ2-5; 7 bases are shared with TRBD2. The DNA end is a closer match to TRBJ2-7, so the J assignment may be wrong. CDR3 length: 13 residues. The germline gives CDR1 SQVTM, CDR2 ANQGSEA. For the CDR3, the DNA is TGCAGCGTCGCCCGGATGGGGGGGGACGAGCAGTACTTC. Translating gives CSVARMGGDEQYF.

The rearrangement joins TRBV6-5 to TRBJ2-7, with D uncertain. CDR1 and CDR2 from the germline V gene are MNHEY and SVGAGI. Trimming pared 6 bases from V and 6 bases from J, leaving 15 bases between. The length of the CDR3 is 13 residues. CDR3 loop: CASSSPPLGEQYF. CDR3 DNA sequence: TGTGCCAGCAGCTCCCCACCCCTAGGCGAGCAGTACTTC.

The CDR3 region is CAISEFVSPTGRDQPQHF. CDR3 DNA sequence: TGTGCCATCAGTGAGTTTGTCAGTCCCACAGGAAGAGATCAGCCCCAGCATTTT. The rearrangement links TRBV10-3 to TRBJ1-5; a possible D gene is TRBD1 (5 bases). Germline loops: CDR1 ENHRY, CDR2 SYGVKD. With 1 base removed from V and 5 bases from J, the gap between germline ends came to 21 bases. The CDR3 extends over 18 amino acids.

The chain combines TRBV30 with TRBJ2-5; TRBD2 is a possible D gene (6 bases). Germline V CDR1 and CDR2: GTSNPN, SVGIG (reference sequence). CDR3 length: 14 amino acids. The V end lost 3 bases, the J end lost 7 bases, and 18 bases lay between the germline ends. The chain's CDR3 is CAWSQLFAGGTQYF. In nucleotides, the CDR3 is TGTGCCTGGAGCCAGTTGTTTGCCGGGGGGACCCAGTACTTC.

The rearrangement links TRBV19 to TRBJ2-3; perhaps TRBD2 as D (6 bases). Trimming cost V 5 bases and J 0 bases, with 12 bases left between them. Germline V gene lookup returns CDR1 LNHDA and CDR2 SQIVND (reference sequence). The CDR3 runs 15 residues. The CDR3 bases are TGTGCCAGTAGTCGCGGGGAACTAAGCACAGATACGCAGTATTTT. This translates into CASSRGELSTDTQYF. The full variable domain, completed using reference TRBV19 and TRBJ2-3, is DGGITQSPKYLFRKEGQNVTLSCEQNLNHDAMYWYRQDPGQGLRLIYYSQIVNDFQKGDIAEGYSVSREKKESFPLTVTSAQKNPTAFYLCASSRGELSTDTQYFGPGTRLTVL.

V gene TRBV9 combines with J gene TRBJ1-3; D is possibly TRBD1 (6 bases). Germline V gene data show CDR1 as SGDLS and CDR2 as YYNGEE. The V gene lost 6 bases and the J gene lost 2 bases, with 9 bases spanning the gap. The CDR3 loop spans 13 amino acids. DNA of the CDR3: TGTGCCAGCACCCAGGGGACTGGAAACACCATATATTTT. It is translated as CASTQGTGNTIYF.

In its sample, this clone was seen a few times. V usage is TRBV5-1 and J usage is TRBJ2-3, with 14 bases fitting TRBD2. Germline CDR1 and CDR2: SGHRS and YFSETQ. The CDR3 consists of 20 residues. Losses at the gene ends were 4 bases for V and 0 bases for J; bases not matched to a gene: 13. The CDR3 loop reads CASSPWGGTSGGPSTDTQYF. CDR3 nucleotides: TGCGCCAGCAGCCCCTGGGGGGGGACTAGCGGGGGACCAAGCACAGATACGCAGTATTTT.